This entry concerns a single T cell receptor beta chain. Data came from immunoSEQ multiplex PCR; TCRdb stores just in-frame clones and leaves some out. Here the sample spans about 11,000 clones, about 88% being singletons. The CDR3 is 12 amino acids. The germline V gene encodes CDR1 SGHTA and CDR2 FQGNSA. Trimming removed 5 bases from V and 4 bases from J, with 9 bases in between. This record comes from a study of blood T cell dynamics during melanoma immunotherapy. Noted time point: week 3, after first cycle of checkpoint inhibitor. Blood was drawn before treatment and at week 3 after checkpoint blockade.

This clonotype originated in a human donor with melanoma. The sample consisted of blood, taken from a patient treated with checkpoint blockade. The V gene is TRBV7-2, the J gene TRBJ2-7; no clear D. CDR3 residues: CASSPFGYEQYF. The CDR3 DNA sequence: TGTGCCAGCAGCCCCTTCGGGTACGAGCAGTACTTC.